Here is one T cell receptor beta chain with its context. Its specificity is unknown. TCRdb ran MiXCR on the multiplex PCR reads and lists one entry per CDR3 protein. Altogether about 89,000 distinct CDR3 sequences are present, roughly 28% being singletons, with the ten largest covering around 8.1%. This record belongs to a study of breast tumors, draining lymph nodes, adjacent tissues. Samples came from axillary lymph nodes draining the breast cancer. The CDR3 consists of 14 residues. CDR1 and CDR2 from the germline V gene are SGHNT and YENEEA. V dropped 1 base and J dropped 6 bases, with 9 bases sitting between them. Study observations and caveats: Luminal-like breast cancer showed significantly greater tumor-nontumor repertoire similarity than basal-like breast cancer did. Tumor TCR diversity was below lymph nodes but above nontumor tissue. Data only fit, rather than demonstrated, lymph node origin of most tumor T cells. Findings are consistent with lymph node origin and intratumoral expansion of most tumor T cells.

The sequenced material came from axillary lymph node tissue. The receptor's source is a female donor with breast cancer. Some clones in this sample may be carry-over from other donors' samples. The V gene is TRBV11-3, the J gene TRBJ2-2; D ambiguous. The CDR3 coding sequence is TGTGCCAGCAGCTTAGTTTCCGCCCCCGGGGAGCTGTTTTTT. Encoded protein: CASSLVSAPGELFF.